This T cell receptor beta chain was retrieved from a study of CD8+CD57+ T cells in acquired aplastic anemia. Patients sequenced had flow cytometry evidence of CD8+CD57+ cell expansion. Prior therapy had not been administered to any patient at the time of blood sampling. The use of genomic DNA as template underpinned the TCR beta VDJ and CDR3 profiling. TCRdb re-derived calls from the reads in MiXCR, one entry per CDR3 protein. This table has around 430,000 distinct CDR3 sequences, around 33% appearing once. Study-level points and caveats: Patients and controls shared 25 to 30 CD8+ CDR3 sequences, highly expressed in patients.

For this clonotype: Its antigen is not identified.

CDR1 is SNHLY, CDR2 FYNNEI, per germline. The CDR3 is 14 residues long. V was clipped by 6 bases and J by 5 bases; unmatched bases: 7. The clonotype was recovered from a human donor with aplastic anemia. The J gene is TRBJ1-2, the V gene TRBV2; 9 bases match TRBD1. Sequences were obtained from sorted CD4+, CD8+, or CD8+CD57+ T cells (not recorded which) from PBMCs. The CDR3, as DNA: TGTGCCAGCAGGGGGACAGGGCTGCAGTATGGCTACACCTTC. As protein: CASRGTGLQYGYTF. Full variable domain (rest looked up from reference TRBV2 and TRBJ1-2): EPEVTQTPSHQVTQMGQEVILRCVPISNHLYFYWYRQILGQKVEFLVSFYNNEISEKSEIFDDQFSVERPDGSNFTLKIRSTKLEDSAMYFCASRGTGLQYGYTFGSGTRLTVV.